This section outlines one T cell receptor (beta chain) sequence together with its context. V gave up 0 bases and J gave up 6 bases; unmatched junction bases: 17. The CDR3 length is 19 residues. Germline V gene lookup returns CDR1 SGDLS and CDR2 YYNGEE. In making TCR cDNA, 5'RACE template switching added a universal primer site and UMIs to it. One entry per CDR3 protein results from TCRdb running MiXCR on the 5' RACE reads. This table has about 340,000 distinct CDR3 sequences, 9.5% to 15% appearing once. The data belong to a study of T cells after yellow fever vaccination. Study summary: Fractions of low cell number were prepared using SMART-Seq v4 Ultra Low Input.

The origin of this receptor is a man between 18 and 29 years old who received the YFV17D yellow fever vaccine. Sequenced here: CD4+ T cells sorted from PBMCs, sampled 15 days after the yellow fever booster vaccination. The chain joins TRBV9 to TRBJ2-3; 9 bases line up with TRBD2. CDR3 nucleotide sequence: TGTGCCAGCAGCGTAGGGAAGGGTAGCGGGGGTGCTTCAGTGGATACGCAGTATTTT. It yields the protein CASSVGKGSGGASVDTQYF.